These T cell receptor beta chains were read from a single sample in a study of cytomegalovirus exposure and HLA in healthy donors. The data were produced by immunoSEQ multiplex PCR, yet TCRdb's version contains in-frame clones alone and is incomplete. The repertoire holds under 200,000 clones, about 13% seen once, with approximately 8.4% in the top ten. The sample consisted of PBMCs. These receptors originate from a man in his fifties or sixties in good health and CMV-seropositive. The CDR3 runs from the conserved cysteine through the conserved F or W. D genes are given only for firm matches. Clone size, where shown, is once, few, many, or a class for clones that have expanded.

TRBJ1-2,NA,TRBV2,NA,TGTGCCAGCACCCCCGGAGAGGGCGCTCGGAAGACCTTC,CASTPGEGARKTF
TRBJ1-5,NA,TRBV27,few,TGTGCCAGCAGTTTATCGGGCAAAGATCGGACCCAGCATTTT,CASSLSGKDRTQHF
TRBJ1-1,TRBD1,TRBV5-1,few,TGCGCCAGCAGCACGGGACAGGGGGCGTTAAGGGACACTGAAGCTTTCTTT,CASSTGQGALRDTEAFF
TRBJ2-1,NA,TRBV21-1,NA,TGTGCCAGCACCGGGCTGCGGGGGGTTTACAATGAGCAGTTCTTC,CASTGLRGVYNEQFF
TRBJ2-4,TRBD1,TRBV4-3,NA,TGCGCCAGCAGCCATTCGGACAGGGTAGCCAAAAACATTCAGTACTTC,CASSHSDRVAKNIQYF
TRBJ2-2,NA,TRBV25-1,NA,TGTGCCAGCAGTGGGGCCTCGAACACCGGGGAGCTGTTTTTT,CASSGASNTGELFF
TRBJ2-1,TRBD2,TRBV2,few,TGTGCCAGCATTAATAGCGGGGGGGCGTCCTTCTCCTACAATGAGCAGTTCTTC,CASINSGGASFSYNEQFF
TRBJ2-1,TRBD2,TRBV4-3,NA,TGCGCCAGCAGCCAAGCCGGGACTAGCGGCTACAATGAGCAGTTCTTC,CASSQAGTSGYNEQFF
TRBJ2-5,NA,TRBV6-6,few,TGTGCCAGCAGGGAAACAGGCAAGGGCGAGACCCAGTACTTC,CASRETGKGETQYF
TRBJ2-3,TRBD2,TRBV18,NA,TGTGCCAGCTCACCTAGCGGGAGTAGCACAGATACGCAGTATTTT,CASSPSGSSTDTQYF
TRBJ1-2,TRBD1,TRBV4-1,NA,TGCGCCAGCAGCCCGGGGGCAGGGGGCGAGGGTGGCTACACCTTC,CASSPGAGGEGGYTF
TRBJ2-6,TRBD1,TRBV7-9,NA,TGTGCCAGCAGCCCGACAGGGAGCCGAACACGGTTCGTCCTGACTTTC,CASSPTGSRTRFVLTF
TRBJ1-4,TRBD1,TRBV9,NA,TGTGCCAGCAGCACCGACCCGGACAGGCGCAATGAAAAACTGTTTTTT,CASSTDPDRRNEKLFF
TRBJ2-3,NA,TRBV2,NA,TGTGCCAGCAGTGCCCTCACAGATACGCAGTATTTT,CASSALTDTQYF
TRBJ1-4,NA,TRBV7-9,NA,TGTGCCAGCAGCTCCCTTATACCGCGAAACAATGAAAAACTGTTTTTT,CASSSLIPRNNEKLFF
TRBJ2-3,NA,TRBV19,NA,TGTGCCAGTAGTATCCTCGAGGTAACAGATACGCAGTATTTT,CASSILEVTDTQYF
TRBJ2-7,TRBD2,TRBV15,few,TGTGCCACCAGCAGAGATCCTAGCGGAACTTACGAGCAGTACTTC,CATSRDPSGTYEQYF
TRBJ2-1,NA,TRBV9,NA,TGTGCCAGCAGCGTAGAGGGGGGGGGTTTGAATGAGCAGTTCTTC,CASSVEGGGLNEQFF
TRBJ1-4,NA,TRBV5-4,NA,TGTGCCAGCAGCCCCTCCGGGCCTCCAGGGGAAAAACTGTTTTTT,CASSPSGPPGEKLFF
TRBJ1-1,TRBD1,TRBV5-1,few,TGCGCCAGCAGAGACCACAGGGGTGGGTACACTGAAGCTTTCTTT,CASRDHRGGYTEAFF
TRBJ1-2,NA,TRBV7-2,few,TGTGCCAGCAGCTTAGAGGCGGTAAAGGTCTATGGCTACACCTTC,CASSLEAVKVYGYTF
TRBJ2-5,TRBD1,TRBV2,NA,TGTGCCAGCTCCCGGGACAGGGTACGAGAGACCCAGTACTTC,CASSRDRVRETQYF
TRBJ1-1,NA,TRBV18,NA,TGTGCCAGCTCACCAATTAATCTAGCTGGCACTGAAGCTTTCTTT,CASSPINLAGTEAFF
TRBJ1-2,NA,TRBV5-1,NA,TGCGCCAGCAGCTTAGGGGATTTCGGCTATGGCTACACCTTC,CASSLGDFGYGYTF
TRBJ1-5,TRBD1,TRBV19,NA,TGTGCCAGTAGGACAGGGGGACAGCCCCAGCATTTT,CASRTGGQPQHF
TRBJ2-7,NA,TRBV2,NA,TGTGCCAGCCTTGCCCGCACAAGCTCCTACGAGCAGTACTTC,CASLARTSSYEQYF
TRBJ2-5,TRBD1,TRBV6-6,NA,TGTGCCAGCAGTCTCTGGACAGGGGAAGAGACCCAGTACTTC,CASSLWTGEETQYF
TRBJ1-1,TRBD1,TRBV7-9,NA,TGTGCCACCTCGATGGGACAGTACACTGAAGCTTTCTTT,CATSMGQYTEAFF
TRBJ1-6,NA,TRBV6-5,NA,TGTGCCAGCAGTTACGGGGCCTCAAATTCACCCCTCCACTTT,CASSYGASNSPLHF
TRBJ2-3,TRBD1,TRBV2,few,TGTGCCAGCAAACAGGGGCTTAGCACAGATACGCAGTATTTT,CASKQGLSTDTQYF
TRBJ2-7,TRBD1,TRBV7-9,NA,TGTGCCAGCAGCCGGACAGGGGGGACAGGGACTGGCGAGCAGTACTTC,CASSRTGGTGTGEQYF
TRBJ1-2,NA,TRBV21-1,NA,TGTGCCTTGACGTCGGGAGATTTCAACTATGGCTACACCTTC,CALTSGDFNYGYTF
TRBJ1-1,NA,TRBV15,NA,TGTGCCACCAGCAGAGATAGACTGATGAACACTGAAGCTTTCTTT,CATSRDRLMNTEAFF
TRBJ2-2,NA,TRBV28,NA,TGTGCCACCCCACGGGGAGGGAACACCGGGGAGCTGTTTTTT,CATPRGGNTGELFF
TRBJ2-5,NA,TRBV5-4,few,TGTGCCAGCAGCTTGTTTCGGGAGACCCAGTACTTC,CASSLFRETQYF
TRBJ2-1,NA,TRBV9,NA,TGTGCCAGCAGCCGTTCAGCGGGCAATGAGCAGTTCTTC,CASSRSAGNEQFF
TRBJ2-5,TRBD2,TRBV11-3,NA,TGTGCCAGCAGCCCAACAATGAGGGCTAGCGGGGGTCCGGGGGAGACCCAGTACTTC,CASSPTMRASGGPGETQYF
TRBJ2-7,NA,TRBV7-9,NA,TGTGCCAGCAGCTTCCAGACAGGATCCAACGAGCAGTACTTC,CASSFQTGSNEQYF
TRBJ1-1,TRBD1,TRBV28,few,TGTGCCAGCATCGCACAGGGGGCTTACACTGAAGCTTTCTTT,CASIAQGAYTEAFF
TRBJ1-6,NA,TRBV6-4,few,TGTGCCAGCAGTGACTCGAGCAGTTCGGGTTCACCCCTCCACTTT,CASSDSSSSGSPLHF